This entry lists 16 T cell receptor beta chains sequenced from one sample in a study of T cell responses to AZD1222 COVID-19 vaccine. Sequencing used immunoSEQ multiplex PCR; TCRdb keeps in-frame clones, though not all of them. The profile covers about 140,000 clones, with 90% appearing a single time and more than 3% taken by the ten largest. The sequences come from peripheral blood, collected on day 0 of AZD1222 vaccination. These TCRs come from an adult in good health.

The CDR3 reads CAWRPHANPWPYGYTF. The CDR3 region has the DNA TGTGCCTGGAGACCGCACGCAAACCCTTGGCCTTATGGCTACACCTTC. J is TRBJ1-2 and V is TRBV30; D uncertain. Trimming pared 3 bases from V and 5 bases from J, leaving 22 bases between. This CDR3 spans 16 amino acids. Per germline, CDR1 GTSNPN and CDR2 SVGIG (reference sequence). Looking up the rest from reference TRBV30 and TRBJ1-2 gives the full variable domain: SQTIHQWPATLVQPVGSPLSLECTVEGTSNPNLYWYRQAAGRGLQLLFYSVGIGQISSEVPQNLSASRPQDRQFILSSKKLLLSDSGFYLCAWRPHANPWPYGYTFGSGTRLTVV.

The rearrangement links TRBV20-1 to TRBJ1-2; unclear D gene. V dropped 1 base and J dropped 2 bases, with 2 bases sitting between them. Germline V gene sequence: CDR1 DFQATT, CDR2 SNEGSKA (reference sequence). CDR3 length equals 11 residues. This CDR3 is CSARANYGYTF. CDR3 DNA sequence: TGCAGTGCTAGAGCCAACTATGGCTACACCTTC.

This clone was observed once. The chain uses TRBV24-1 and TRBJ1-2; a weak D match, TRBD1 (5 bases). V was trimmed by 4 bases and J by 4 bases, leaving 12 bases between them. The CDR3 is 14 amino acids. Per germline, CDR1 KGHDR and CDR2 SFDVKD. The CDR3 coding sequence is TGTGCCACCAGTGACCGACAGAAGGTCTATGGCTACACCTTC. This translates into CATSDRQKVYGYTF.

The chain links TRBV2 to TRBJ2-1; TRBD2 is a possible D gene (6 bases). CDR1 is SNHLY and CDR2 is FYNNEI in the germline V gene. This CDR3 contains 15 residues. Trimming cost V 11 bases and J 0 bases, with 17 bases left between them. DNA for the CDR3: TGTGCCGGGCGGGATGGCGCCCGCTCCTACAATGAGCAGTTCTTC. It is translated as CAGRDGARSYNEQFF.

The V gene is TRBV29-1, the J gene TRBJ2-7; 7 bases match TRBD2. From germline, CDR1 is SQVTM and CDR2 ANQGSEA. The CDR3 has 13 amino acids. Germline trimming cut 7 bases from V and 1 base from J; bases unmatched to any gene: 7. The CDR3 bases are TGCAGCGCTGGGGGAGGGAATTCCTACGAGCAGTACTTC. Amino acid sequence: CSAGGGNSYEQYF.

The chain has TRBV7-6 and TRBJ2-1; no reliable D call. Germline V lookup: CDR1 SGHVS, CDR2 FNYEAQ. V shed 4 bases and J shed 3 bases, with 16 bases lying between them. The CDR3 sequence is 16 residues long. CDR3 DNA sequence: TGTGCCAGCAGCTCTAGGCGAGCTTCGGGCTACAATGAGCAGTTCTTC. Its protein product is CASSSRRASGYNEQFF.

The V and J genes are TRBV9 and TRBJ1-3; D unresolved. Germline V gene lookup returns CDR1 SGDLS and CDR2 YYNGEE. Trimming removed 1 base from V and 0 bases from J, with 14 bases in between. The CDR3 length is 17 residues. The CDR3 region is CASSVLAAGTSGNTIYF. CDR3 coding DNA: TGTGCCAGCAGCGTATTAGCAGCAGGCACCTCTGGAAACACCATATATTTT.

The CDR3 sequence is CASSSRRGGLSGNTIYF. The CDR3 bases are TGTGCCAGCAGCTCCCGACGGGGGGGTTTATCTGGAAACACCATATATTTT. The chain combines TRBV7-6 with TRBJ1-3, with D maybe TRBD1 (5 bases). The germline gives CDR1 SGHVS, CDR2 FNYEAQ. V was trimmed by 4 bases and J by 1 base, leaving 17 bases between them. The length of the CDR3 is 17 residues.

The chain has TRBV7-2 and TRBJ2-1; 8 positions match TRBD2. Trimming cost V 1 base and J 8 bases; bases outside gene matches: 7. From germline, CDR1 is SGHTA and CDR2 FQGNSA. The CDR3 sequence is 15 residues long. Here the CDR3 reads CASSLGSGSLDEQFF. DNA for the CDR3: TGTGCCAGCAGCTTAGGAAGCGGGAGTTTAGATGAGCAGTTCTTC.

This chain links TRBV19 with TRBJ2-2, with D perhaps being TRBD1 or TRBD2 (5 bases each). CDR3 length: 14 amino acids. CDR1 and CDR2 from the germline V gene are LNHDA and SQIVND (reference sequence). Trimming cost V 9 bases and J 1 base, with 12 bases left between them. The chain's CDR3 is CASTPGQNTGELFF. The DNA for the CDR3 is TGTGCCAGCACCCCGGGGCAGAACACCGGGGAGCTGTTTTTT. The complete variable domain, with remaining parts taken from reference TRBV19 and TRBJ2-2, reads DGGITQSPKYLFRKEGQNVTLSCEQNLNHDAMYWYRQDPGQGLRLIYYSQIVNDFQKGDIAEGYSVSREKKESFPLTVTSAQKNPTAFYLCASTPGQNTGELFFGEGSRLTVL.

This chain uses TRBV13 with TRBJ2-3, with 7 bases identical to TRBD1. CDR1 and CDR2 from the germline V gene are PRHDT and FYEKMQ (reference sequence). The V gene end was trimmed by 5 bases and the J gene end by 3 bases; junction bases not matched to a gene: 8. The CDR3 has 15 amino acids. CDR3 sequence reads: CASSRGQVMTDTQYF. For the CDR3, the DNA is TGTGCCAGCAGCCGAGGACAGGTAATGACAGATACGCAGTATTTT.

The chain links TRBV2 to TRBJ1-2, with D maybe TRBD1 (6 bases). The CDR3 sequence is 15 residues long. Trimming removed 4 bases from V and 6 bases from J, with 18 bases in between. Per germline, CDR1 SNHLY and CDR2 FYNNEI. The CDR3 protein is CASSALLGAHDGYTF. In nucleotides, the CDR3 is TGTGCCAGCAGTGCATTGTTGGGGGCCCACGATGGCTACACCTTC.

The V call is TRBV6-5, the J call TRBJ2-5; D possibly corresponds to TRBD2 (5 bases). Trimming removed 9 bases at V and 5 bases at J, with 19 bases between. Germline CDR1 reads MNHEY; CDR2 reads SVGAGI. The CDR3 covers 14 residues. The CDR3 DNA reads TGTGCCAGTGTCCGGGCGGGCTGGTGGGAGACCCAGTACTTC. Translated, it gives CASVRAGWWETQYF.

The J gene is TRBJ1-6, the V gene TRBV5-1; perhaps TRBD1 as D (6 bases). Trimming removed 4 bases from V and 7 bases from J, with 15 bases in between. CDR3 size: 15 residues. Germline CDR1 and CDR2: SGHRS and YFSETQ. In nucleotides, the CDR3 is TGCGCCAGCAGCCTGAATTCAGGGGAAAATTCACCCCTCCACTTT. As protein: CASSLNSGENSPLHF.

V usage is TRBV9 and J usage is TRBJ2-1; weak D call: TRBD2 (5 bases). Germline loops: CDR1 SGDLS, CDR2 YYNGEE. The CDR3 has 13 residues. V was pared by 4 bases and J by 10 bases, with 15 bases between. This CDR3 reads CASSPTSTTEQFF. The CDR3 DNA reads as TGTGCCAGCAGCCCCACTAGTACCACGGAGCAGTTCTTC.

This sequence joins TRBV5-1 and TRBJ2-3; D is perhaps TRBD2 (6 bases). Trimming cost V 2 bases and J 2 bases, with 15 bases left between them. This CDR3 has 16 residues. Per the germline V gene, CDR1 is SGHRS and CDR2 is YFSETQ. The CDR3 sequence is CASSFGTGAVTDTQYF. The CDR3 DNA reads TGCGCCAGCAGCTTCGGGACGGGAGCGGTCACAGATACGCAGTATTTT.